This TCR beta chain was profiled in a study of molecular identifiers for immune sequencing clone quantification. Looking at the study overall: In replicates, RNA taken from around 18,000 or 91,000 naive CD8 cells was divided five ways, and four portions underwent sequencing. Study-level results: Highly expanded clone sizes could be underestimated through barcode sharing by identical TCR molecules.

Sorted cell numbers of roughly 17,000 to 1,100,000, with 10%, 30% or 50% RNA, served as input for naive CD8 libraries. Ten or more counts support this clonotype. The antigen is unknown. As previously described, bulk TCR libraries were made using listed TCR primers. Each CDR3 protein gets one entry after TCRdb re-called the PCR reads with MiXCR. The data contain over 600,000 distinct CDR3 sequences, 20% of them seen just once; the ten biggest clones take up 0.7% to 1%. The CDR3 totals 14 residues. With V trimmed by 5 bases and J by 4 bases, 9 bases remained unmatched. Looked up from germline, CDR1 is SQVTM and CDR2 is ANQGSEA.

Source material: naive CD8+ T cells from blood, with Jurkat cell RNA spiked in. Regarding subset: FACS-sorted CD8+CD4-CCR7+CD45RA+ naive T cells. The chain couples TRBV29-1 to TRBJ2-7; 9 nucleotides match TRBD1. This clonotype was sampled from a human donor in good health. Some libraries in this study had Jurkat cell RNA spiked in. The CDR3 region has the DNA TGCAGCGTTTATAATCCGGGACAGGGTTACGAGCAGTACTTC. It codes for CSVYNPGQGYEQYF.